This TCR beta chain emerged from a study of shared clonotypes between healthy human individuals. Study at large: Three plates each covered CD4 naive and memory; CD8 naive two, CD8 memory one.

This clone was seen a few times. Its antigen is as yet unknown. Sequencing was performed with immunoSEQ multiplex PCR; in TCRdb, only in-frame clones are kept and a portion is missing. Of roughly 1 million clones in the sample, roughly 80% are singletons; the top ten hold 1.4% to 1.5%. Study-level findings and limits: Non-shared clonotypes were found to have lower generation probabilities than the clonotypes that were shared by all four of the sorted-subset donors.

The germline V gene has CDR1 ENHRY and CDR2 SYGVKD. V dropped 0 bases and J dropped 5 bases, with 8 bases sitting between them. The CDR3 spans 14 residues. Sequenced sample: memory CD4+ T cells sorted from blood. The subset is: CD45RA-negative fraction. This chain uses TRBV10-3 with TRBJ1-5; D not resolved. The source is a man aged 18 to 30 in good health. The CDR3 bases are TGTGCCATCAGTGAGTCAGGGTTAGATCAGCCCCAGCATTTT. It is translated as CAISESGLDQPQHF.